One and the same sample provided the 20 T cell receptor beta chains below, sequenced in a study of blood T cell repertoires in COVID-19. Here immunoSEQ multiplex PCR was the method, and the copy in TCRdb shows in-frame clones only, minus some. Altogether roughly 200,000 clones are present, less than 90% being singletons, with the ten largest covering approximately 4%. Material for sequencing was PBMCs or T cells enriched from blood (not recorded which). The receptor set was obtained from a woman in her twenties or thirties who had been exposed to COVID-19.

This sequence joins TRBV19 and TRBJ1-2, with D maybe TRBD1 (5 bases). The CDR3 covers 17 residues. From germline, CDR1 is LNHDA and CDR2 SQIVND (reference sequence). V lost 6 bases and J 6 bases, leaving 26 bases between the germline ends. CDR3: CASSPRVVGRATDGYTF. In DNA, the CDR3 is TGTGCCAGTAGCCCTCGCGTAGTCGGCAGGGCGACGGATGGCTACACCTTC.

The V and J genes are TRBV2 and TRBJ2-1; a weak D match, TRBD2 (5 bases). The CDR3 length is 17 residues. With 2 bases removed from V and 5 bases from J, the gap between germline ends came to 19 bases. From germline, CDR1 is SNHLY and CDR2 FYNNEI. In DNA, the CDR3 is TGTGCCAGCAGTGAATCCCTCACTGTGACTATGGACAATGAGCAGTTCTTC. Protein product: CASSESLTVTMDNEQFF.

The V call is TRBV13, the J call TRBJ2-5, with 8 bases aligning to TRBD2. V gave up 5 bases and J gave up 5 bases; unmatched junction bases: 7. This CDR3 comprises 14 residues. Germline CDR1 PRHDT, CDR2 FYEKMQ (reference sequence). The CDR3 DNA is TGTGCCAGCAGCCCGGGGGGGGCCAGGGAGACCCAGTACTTC. Residues: CASSPGGARETQYF.

The chain combines TRBV12-3 or TRBV12-4 with TRBJ1-5, with D possibly TRBD1 on 5 matching bases. With 0 bases removed from V and 15 bases from J, the gap between germline ends came to 15 bases. The CDR3 totals 13 residues. CDR3 region: CASSLALGGVRHF. DNA for the CDR3: TGTGCCAGCAGTTTAGCGCTCGGGGGGGTAAGGCATTTT.

The V and J genes are TRBV4-2 and TRBJ1-2; 7 positions match TRBD1. CDR3 length: 16 residues. In germline, CDR1 is LGHNA, CDR2 YNFKEQ. The V segment lost 0 bases and the J segment 3 bases; nucleotides outside the gene matches: 7. As DNA, the CDR3 is TGTGCCAGCAGCCAAGAGTCATGGGACAGACACTATGGCTACACCTTC. This encodes CASSQESWDRHYGYTF.

The chain employs TRBV27 and TRBJ1-5; weak D call: TRBD1 (6 bases). CDR1 is MNHEY and CDR2 is SMNVEV in the germline V gene (reference sequence). Trimming stripped 6 bases from V and 0 bases from J, with 9 bases between. This CDR3 is built from 14 residues. CDR3: CASSGQNSNQPQHF. As DNA, the CDR3 is TGTGCCAGCAGCGGACAGAATAGCAATCAGCCCCAGCATTTT.

The chain has TRBV14 and TRBJ1-1, with D possibly matching TRBD1 (6 bases). Trimming removed 0 bases from V and 0 bases from J, with 11 bases in between. CDR3 length equals 16 residues. Germline-derived CDR1 and CDR2 are SGHDN and FVKESK. Written as DNA, the CDR3 is TGTGCCAGCAGCCAAGATCAGCGGGGGCTGAACACTGAAGCTTTCTTT. This gives the protein CASSQDQRGLNTEAFF.

V and J are TRBV29-1 and TRBJ1-3; D might be TRBD1 (5 bases). This CDR3 has 13 residues. Germline V gene data show CDR1 as SQVTM and CDR2 as ANQGSEA. Trimming stripped 6 bases from V and 0 bases from J, with 9 bases between. This CDR3 reads CSVPDSSGNTIYF. The CDR3 DNA sequence: TGCAGCGTCCCCGACAGCTCTGGAAACACCATATATTTT.

J is TRBJ1-2 and V is TRBV2; 7 bases line up with TRBD1. V dropped 4 bases and J dropped 7; count of bases not matched to a gene: 6. The germline gives CDR1 SNHLY, CDR2 FYNNEI. CDR3 length: 13 residues. CDR3 loop: CASSVEGAAGYTF. In nucleotides, the CDR3 is TGTGCCAGCAGTGTTGAGGGGGCGGCTGGCTACACCTTC.

The chain is built from TRBV9 and TRBJ1-3; 9 positions agree with TRBD1. This CDR3 is built from 15 residues. The trim removed 0 bases at V and 3 bases at J, leaving 1 base unmatched. CDR1 SGDLS and CDR2 YYNGEE come from the germline V gene. The CDR3: CASSVGTGVGNTIYF. For the CDR3, the DNA is TGTGCCAGCAGCGTAGGGACAGGGGTTGGAAACACCATATATTTT.

This sequence joins TRBV6-1 and TRBJ1-2, with D unclear. This CDR3 region has 14 residues. CDR1 and CDR2 (germline): MNHNS, SASEGT. Trimming cost V 1 base and J 3 bases, with 9 bases left between them. CDR3 protein: CASSEGTGYYGYTF. The CDR3 nucleotides are TGTGCCAGCAGTGAAGGAACCGGGTACTATGGCTACACCTTC.

This clone appeared once. CDR3 residues: CASSVGGLATDTQYF. As DNA, the CDR3 is TGTGCCAGCAGCGTAGGGGGACTAGCAACAGATACGCAGTATTTT. This chain uses TRBV9 with TRBJ2-3; 9 bases map to TRBD2. The junction had 2 bases not matched to a gene; V was cut back by 0 bases and J by 3 bases. CDR3 size: 15 residues. Germline CDR1 is SGDLS and CDR2 is YYNGEE. Drawing the rest from reference TRBV9 and TRBJ2-3, the complete variable domain is DSGVTQTPKHLITATGQRVTLRCSPRSGDLSVYWYQQSLDQGLQFLIQYYNGEERAKGNILERFSAQQFPDLHSELNLSSLELGDSALYFCASSVGGLATDTQYFGPGTRLTVL.

The chain has TRBV5-1 and TRBJ1-2; 7 bases line up with TRBD1. From germline, CDR1 is SGHRS and CDR2 YFSETQ. With V trimmed by 2 bases and J by 4 bases, 11 bases remained unmatched. The CDR3 has 16 amino acids. CDR3 DNA: TGCGCCAGCAGCTTCCAGGGGGATACTAGGGCCTATGGCTACACCTTC. Its translation: CASSFQGDTRAYGYTF.

The chain recombines TRBV2 with TRBJ1-3; the D is unclear. CDR1 is SNHLY and CDR2 is FYNNEI in the germline V gene. V was cut by 1 base and J by 1 base, with 11 bases left in between. The CDR3 is made up of 16 amino acids. The CDR3 DNA sequence: TGTGCCAGCAGTGAAGATCGTACAGCTTCTGGAAACACCATATATTTT. This sequence encodes CASSEDRTASGNTIYF.

This clone was seen only once. The V call is TRBV19, the J call TRBJ1-5; D unclear. This CDR3 has 15 amino acids. Germline CDR1 LNHDA, CDR2 SQIVND (reference sequence). V shed 4 bases and J shed 0 bases, with 10 bases lying between them. CDR3 in DNA: TGTGCCAGTAGTAGCAGGCCGGATAGCAATCAGCCCCAGCATTTT. Translating gives CASSSRPDSNQPQHF. The complete variable domain, with remaining parts taken from reference TRBV19 and TRBJ1-5, reads DGGITQSPKYLFRKEGQNVTLSCEQNLNHDAMYWYRQDPGQGLRLIYYSQIVNDFQKGDIAEGYSVSREKKESFPLTVTSAQKNPTAFYLCASSSRPDSNQPQHFGDGTRLSIL.

The chain couples TRBV7-9 to TRBJ2-2; D ambiguous. The CDR3 extends over 16 amino acids. Germline values: CDR1 SEHNR, CDR2 FQNEAQ (reference sequence). Trimming took 5 bases from V and 1 from J, leaving 14 bases between them. CDR3: CASSQMWQMNTGELFF. DNA of the CDR3: TGTGCCAGCAGCCAAATGTGGCAGATGAACACCGGGGAGCTGTTTTTT.

The chain uses TRBV2 and TRBJ1-5; 10 nucleotides line up with TRBD1. This CDR3 is built from 15 residues. The ends lost 10 bases at V and 7 bases at J; junction bases unmatched: 13. Germline-derived CDR1 and CDR2 are SNHLY and FYNNEI. This CDR3 is CATTPWDRGNQPQHF. CDR3 nucleotide sequence: TGTGCCACTACACCCTGGGACAGGGGAAACCAGCCCCAGCATTTT.

The chain couples TRBV7-2 to TRBJ2-7, with a weak D call TRBD1 (5 bases). The germline V gene encodes CDR1 SGHTA and CDR2 FQGNSA. V shed 9 bases and J shed 4 bases, with 22 bases lying between them. The CDR3 spans 15 residues. The DNA for the CDR3 is TGTGCCAGTCCCCACAGCCCCAGGGATTGGTACGAGCAGTACTTC. Protein product: CASPHSPRDWYEQYF.

The gene calls are TRBV5-1 and TRBJ1-4; TRBD1 aligns across 9 bases. This CDR3 spans 14 amino acids. The V and J ends lost 4 bases and 6 bases, in that order; junction bases with no gene match: 4. Germline V lookup: CDR1 SGHRS, CDR2 YFSETQ. The CDR3 loop reads CASSKDRGDEKLFF. CDR3 nucleotide sequence: TGCGCCAGCAGCAAAGACAGGGGGGATGAAAAACTGTTTTTT.

The gene calls are TRBV18 and TRBJ2-1, with TRBD1 identical over 10 bases. V lost 6 bases to trimming and J lost 6 bases; unmatched junction nucleotides: 8. Germline CDR1 KGHSH, CDR2 LQKENI. The CDR3 sequence is 15 residues long. CDR3 coding DNA: TGTGCCAGCTCTCCCGACAGGGGGCTCGGCAATGAGCAGTTCTTC. The encoded protein is CASSPDRGLGNEQFF.